One and the same sample provided the 26 T cell receptor beta chains below, sequenced in a study of cytotoxic CD8 clonotypes in ibrutinib-treated CLL. Generated by immunoSEQ multiplex PCR, the TCRdb table keeps only in-frame clones and is missing some. This sample has 190,000 or so clones, with over 55% found just once. This sample comprised PBMCs, obtained after 24 months of ibrutinib treatment. The receptors come from a human donor with chronic lymphocytic leukemia.

J is TRBJ2-1 and V is TRBV28; D is possibly TRBD2 (6 bases). This CDR3 region has 14 residues. Looked up from germline, CDR1 is MDHEN and CDR2 is SYDVKM. Deletions cut 6 bases from V and 4 bases from J, with 13 bases between. CDR3 amino acids: CASRGGTGYNEQFF. CDR3 DNA: TGTGCCAGCAGGGGCGGGACGGGTTACAATGAGCAGTTCTTC.

Details on this clone: One end of the junction fails to match germline, which may point to a read error. The rearrangement joins TRBV7-7 to TRBJ2-7, with no clear D. Germline V gene data show CDR1 as SSHAT and CDR2 as FNYEAQ (reference sequence). This CDR3 region has 13 residues. CDR3 residues: CASSLDSGYEQYF. CDR3 coding DNA: TGTGCTAGCAGCTTAGATTCTGGGTACGAGCAGTACTTC.

V gene TRBV6-4 combines with J gene TRBJ2-4, with TRBD2 matching over 7 bases. This CDR3 is built from 13 residues. The germline gives CDR1 MRHNA, CDR2 SNTAGT. With V trimmed by 4 bases and J by 7 bases, 4 bases remained unmatched. The CDR3 loop reads CASSVREGNIQYF. CDR3 nucleotide sequence: TGTGCCAGCAGTGTCAGGGAGGGGAACATTCAGTACTTC.

This clone was recorded a few times. The chain combines TRBV2 with TRBJ1-2; D not resolved. V lost 2 bases to trimming and J lost 4 bases, with 8 bases between them. This CDR3 has 13 amino acids. CDR1 and CDR2 (germline): SNHLY, FYNNEI. CDR3 amino acids: CASSEQAGYGYTF. The DNA for the CDR3 is TGTGCCAGCAGTGAACAGGCAGGCTATGGCTACACCTTC.

The rearrangement uses TRBV7-6 and TRBJ1-1, with 7 positions matching TRBD1. Trimming cost V 5 bases and J 4 bases; bases outside gene matches: 16. The CDR3 has 17 residues. Germline CDR1 reads SGHVS; CDR2 reads FNYEAQ. CDR3 sequence: CASSTYTPPTGFTEAFF. The DNA of the CDR3 is TGTGCCAGCAGCACATATACCCCCCCGACAGGGTTCACTGAAGCTTTCTTT.

The gene calls are TRBV4-1 and TRBJ2-2, with 10 bases matching TRBD2. Germline values: CDR1 MGHRA, CDR2 YSYEKL. V lost 3 bases, J lost 6 bases, and 13 bases stayed unmatched. The CDR3 covers 18 residues. DNA for the CDR3: TGCGCCAGCAGCCAGGGAAGGGCTAGCGGGAGAGCCCCCGGGGAGCTGTTTTTT. This gives the protein CASSQGRASGRAPGELFF.

This clone was found once. V gene TRBV15 combines with J gene TRBJ2-1; no clear D gene. CDR1 LNHNV and CDR2 YYDKDF come from the germline V gene (reference sequence). With 0 bases removed from V and 1 base from J, the gap between germline ends came to 10 bases. This CDR3 is built from 16 residues. CDR3 region: CATSRDLKGSYNEQFF. The CDR3, as DNA: TGTGCCACCAGCAGAGATCTAAAAGGTTCCTACAATGAGCAGTTCTTC.

This sequence joins TRBV9 and TRBJ1-3; D gene uncertain. In germline, CDR1 is SGDLS, CDR2 YYNGEE. The ends were cut back, 1 base at V and 8 bases at J, with 10 bases in the middle. The CDR3 covers 13 residues. Here the CDR3 reads CASSVRGSDTIYF. The DNA for the CDR3 is TGTGCCAGCAGCGTACGAGGGTCGGACACCATATATTTT.

This chain joins TRBV5-1 and TRBJ2-6; possible D gene TRBD1, 5 bases. The CDR3 has 17 residues. CDR1 is SGHRS and CDR2 is YFSETQ in the germline V gene. V lost 0 bases and J 1 base, leaving 11 bases between the germline ends. The CDR3: CASSLGPQGSGANVLTF. CDR3 bases: TGCGCCAGCAGCTTGGGCCCGCAGGGATCTGGGGCCAACGTCCTGACTTTC.

The chain couples TRBV5-1 to TRBJ2-3, with 8 positions matching TRBD1. V lost 6 bases to trimming and J lost 0 bases; unmatched junction nucleotides: 3. The germline V gene encodes CDR1 SGHRS and CDR2 YFSETQ. This CDR3 spans 14 amino acids. The CDR3 nucleotides are TGCGCCAGCAAACGACAGGGGAGCACAGATACGCAGTATTTT. This codes for CASKRQGSTDTQYF.

The V call is TRBV7-8, the J call TRBJ1-1; D call uncertain. V lost 1 base, J lost 0 bases, and 3 bases lay in between. Germline lookup yields CDR1 SGHVS and CDR2 FQNEAQ. This CDR3 comprises 13 residues. The CDR3 DNA is TGTGCCAGCAGCTTAGATTTGAACACTGAAGCTTTCTTT. Amino acid sequence: CASSLDLNTEAFF.

This clone came up a few times. The rearrangement joins TRBV19 to TRBJ1-1; no firm D call. Trimming cost V 3 bases and J 3 bases, with 5 bases left between them. Germline V gives CDR1 LNHDA, CDR2 SQIVND (reference sequence). CDR3 length: 12 residues. The CDR3 reads CASSILDTEAFF. In nucleotides, the CDR3 is TGTGCCAGTAGTATCTTGGACACTGAAGCTTTCTTT. Complete variable domain (other parts from reference TRBV19 and TRBJ1-1): DGGITQSPKYLFRKEGQNVTLSCEQNLNHDAMYWYRQDPGQGLRLIYYSQIVNDFQKGDIAEGYSVSREKKESFPLTVTSAQKNPTAFYLCASSILDTEAFFGQGTRLTVV.

The gene calls are TRBV30 and TRBJ2-3, with 7 bases matching TRBD2. Germline CDR1 and CDR2: GTSNPN and SVGIG (reference sequence). Losses at the gene ends were 5 bases for V and 6 bases for J; bases not matched to a gene: 23. The length of the CDR3 is 18 residues. This CDR3 is CAWGGASGRGVASDTQYF. The CDR3 nucleotides are TGTGCCTGGGGTGGGGCTAGCGGTCGCGGCGTAGCATCGGATACGCAGTATTTT.

This clone appeared once. This chain joins TRBV5-4 and TRBJ2-1; 8 bases line up with TRBD1. The J segment lost 8 bases and the V segment lost 0 bases, leaving 10 bases of the junction unmatched. The CDR3 consists of 16 residues. Germline V gives CDR1 SGHNT, CDR2 YYREEE (reference sequence). This CDR3 reads CASSLGSRGPLHEQFF. Here the CDR3 DNA reads TGTGCCAGCAGCTTGGGGTCCAGGGGGCCTTTGCATGAGCAGTTCTTC.

The V call is TRBV5-5, the J call TRBJ1-1; D is perhaps TRBD1 (5 bases). Germline V gene lookup returns CDR1 SGHKS and CDR2 YYEKEE (reference sequence). The CDR3 consists of 18 residues. The V and J ends lost 7 bases and 0 bases respectively, with 25 bases between them. CDR3 nucleotides: TGTGCCAGCGCTCAGGGACTTGGAATGAGTATGTTGAACACTGAAGCTTTCTTT. It encodes CASAQGLGMSMLNTEAFF.

This clone has only a few counts. The chain is built from TRBV5-6 and TRBJ1-1; no definite D call. Germline-derived CDR1 and CDR2 are SGHDT and YYEEEE. V was pared by 0 bases and J by 0 bases, with 6 bases between. This CDR3 region has 14 residues. The CDR3 loop is CASSLGQVNTEAFF. Written as DNA, the CDR3 is TGTGCCAGCAGCTTGGGTCAGGTGAACACTGAAGCTTTCTTT.

The V and J genes are TRBV7-8 and TRBJ2-7; D gene ambiguous. Per germline, CDR1 SGHVS and CDR2 FQNEAQ. This CDR3 is 14 amino acids long. Trimming pared 5 bases from V and 0 bases from J, leaving 11 bases between. As DNA, the CDR3 is TGTGCCAGCAGCCCCCGACCGAGCTCCTACGAGCAGTACTTC. Protein: CASSPRPSSYEQYF. Full variable domain (remainder filled in from reference TRBV7-8 and TRBJ2-7): GAGVSQSPRYKVAKRGQDVALRCDPISGHVSLFWYQQALGQGPEFLTYFQNEAQLDKSGLPSDRFFAERPEGSVSTLKIQRTQQEDSAVYLCASSPRPSSYEQYFGPGTRLTVT.

CDR3 protein: CASSPPGSGVDSPLHF. The DNA for the CDR3 is TGTGCCAGCAGCCCACCCGGTTCCGGGGTCGATTCACCCCTCCACTTT. V usage is TRBV7-9 and J usage is TRBJ1-6; unclear D gene. The CDR3 loop spans 16 amino acids. Trimming took off 5 bases at V and 8 bases at J, with 19 bases between the two ends. Germline loops: CDR1 SEHNR, CDR2 FQNEAQ (reference sequence).

The J gene is TRBJ2-5, the V gene TRBV7-2; tentatively, D is TRBD2 (5 bases). Germline V gene lookup returns CDR1 SGHTA and CDR2 FQGNSA. This CDR3 region has 14 residues. Trimming took off 4 bases at V and 5 bases at J, with 14 bases between the two ends. The CDR3 sequence: CASSYDLASETQYF. The CDR3 DNA follows: TGTGCCAGCAGCTACGATCTAGCCAGCGAGACCCAGTACTTC. The full variable domain, with the rest looked up from reference TRBV7-2 and TRBJ2-5, is GAGVSQSPSNKVTEKGKDVELRCDPISGHTALYWYRQSLGQGLEFLIYFQGNSAPDKSGLPSDRFSAERTGGSVSTLTIQRTQQEDSAVYLCASSYDLASETQYFGPGTRLLVL.

The rearrangement joins TRBV19 to TRBJ1-2; D gene uncertain. V gave up 5 bases and J gave up 5 bases, with 6 bases separating them. Germline V CDR1 and CDR2: LNHDA, SQIVND (reference sequence). The length of the CDR3 is 11 residues. The DNA of the CDR3 is TGTGCCAGTAGTCGCCGGTATGGCTACACCTTC. The encoded protein is CASSRRYGYTF.

This chain links TRBV9 with TRBJ2-7, with 11 bases lining up with TRBD2. CDR3 length equals 14 residues. Germline V gene sequence: CDR1 SGDLS, CDR2 YYNGEE. V trimming: 2 bases; J trimming: 5 bases; junction bases outside the gene matches: 3. The CDR3 bases are TGTGCCAGCAGCGTTAGCGGGAGGGCACACGAGCAGTACTTC. This translates into CASSVSGRAHEQYF.

The chain couples TRBV9 to TRBJ1-1; 8 nucleotides line up with TRBD1. Looked up from germline, CDR1 is SGDLS and CDR2 is YYNGEE. Trimming removed 5 bases from V and 0 bases from J; junction bases left unmatched: 9. The length of the CDR3 is 16 residues. The CDR3 DNA sequence: TGTGCCAGCAGTCTCGGACAGGGACGAATGAACACTGAAGCTTTCTTT. Protein: CASSLGQGRMNTEAFF.

The genes are TRBV7-2 and TRBJ1-1; 7 positions agree with TRBD1. The ends lost 3 bases at V and 4 bases at J; junction bases unmatched: 8. Germline-derived CDR1 and CDR2 are SGHTA and FQGNSA. The CDR3 length is 15 residues. This CDR3 reads CASSFLRNRGTEAFF. In DNA, the CDR3 is TGTGCCAGCAGCTTCCTGAGAAACAGGGGCACTGAAGCTTTCTTT.

The V gene is TRBV9, the J gene TRBJ2-1; 7 bases are a match to TRBD2. This CDR3 has 15 amino acids. V dropped 4 bases and J dropped 0; count of bases not matched to a gene: 4. Germline lookup yields CDR1 SGDLS and CDR2 YYNGEE. The CDR3 nucleotides are TGTGCCAGCAGCCGGGGGGATAGCTCCTACAATGAGCAGTTCTTC. The encoded protein is CASSRGDSSYNEQFF.

The rearrangement uses TRBV7-3 and TRBJ2-1, with 11 bases fitting TRBD2. The CDR3 has 15 amino acids. CDR1 SGHTA and CDR2 FQGTGA come from the germline V gene. Unmatched junction bases numbered 3, after V lost 3 bases and J lost 5 bases. The CDR3 DNA reads TGTGCCAGCAGCTTTAGCGGGAGGGTGGACAATGAGCAGTTCTTC. This sequence encodes CASSFSGRVDNEQFF.

The chain employs TRBV13 and TRBJ2-2, with 10 positions matching TRBD1. Germline CDR1 reads PRHDT; CDR2 reads FYEKMQ (reference sequence). V was clipped by 5 bases and J by 3 bases; unmatched bases: 6. This CDR3 comprises 16 residues. The CDR3 bases are TGTGCCAGCAGCCCCTTCGGGACAGGGGACACCGGGGAGCTGTTTTTT. Its protein is CASSPFGTGDTGELFF.